These T cell receptor beta chains were read from a single sample in a study of T cell responses to AZD1222 COVID-19 vaccine. Data came from immunoSEQ multiplex PCR; TCRdb stores just in-frame clones and leaves some out. The sample has 100,000 to 150,000 clones; about nine tenths are singletons. Here the sequenced sample was peripheral blood, taken on day 0 of AZD1222 vaccination. The receptors here all came from an adult in good health. The CDR3 runs from the conserved cysteine through the conserved F or W. The D gene is left open where the match is weak. The listing skips clone size in some rows; elsewhere it reads once, few, many or a size class.

NA NA TRBJ2-5 TRBV11-2 TGTGCCAGCAGCTTTCCACCAGTTGAAGAGACCCAGTACTTC CASSFPPVEETQYF
NA NA TRBJ1-2 TRBV20-1 TGCAGTGCTAGTGAGGGGACCGGCTATGGCTACACCTTC CSASEGTGYGYTF
NA TRBD1 TRBJ1-4 TRBV5-1 TGCGCCAGCAGCCAGGGGACTAGACAGGGGGGTGAAAAACTGTTTTTT CASSQGTRQGGEKLFF
NA NA TRBJ2-5 TRBV30 TGTGCCTGGAGTCTTCTAGTCCCGGAGACCCAGTACTTC CAWSLLVPETQYF
NA TRBD1 TRBJ1-1 TRBV4-1 TGCGCCAGCAGCCGGGACAGGGAAGCTTTCTTT CASSRDREAFF
few TRBD2 TRBJ2-1 TRBV2 TGTGCCAGCAGGTCGGCCCAGCGGGGGAATGAGCAGTTCTTC CASRSAQRGNEQFF
NA NA TRBJ2-7 TRBV29-1 TGCAGCGTTGGCCTTCCGGGGGCAGCCTCCTACGAGCAGTACTTC CSVGLPGAASYEQYF
NA TRBD1 TRBJ1-2 TRBV11-2 TGTGCCAGCAGCAAGACAGGGTACTATGGCTACACCTTC CASSKTGYYGYTF
few NA TRBJ1-2 TRBV9 TGTGCCAGCAGCGTTCGACAGAACTATGGCTACACCTTC CASSVRQNYGYTF
NA NA TRBJ1-1 TRBV7-3 TGTGCCAGCAGCCAGGGTCCGGCCACTGAAGCTTTCTTT CASSQGPATEAFF
NA TRBD1 TRBJ1-2 TRBV3-1/TRBV3-2 TGTGCCAGCAGTCCAGGGGGCAAAGACTATGGCTACACCTTC CASSPGGKDYGYTF
NA NA TRBJ2-7 TRBV4-3 TGCGCCAGCAGCCAAGATACAGGGATCTACGAGCAGTACTTC CASSQDTGIYEQYF
NA NA TRBJ1-2 TRBV23-1 TGCGCCAGCAGCGACCCGCTATATGGCTACACCTTC CASSDPLYGYTF
NA NA TRBJ2-7 TRBV3-1/TRBV3-2 TGTGCCAGCAGCCAAGATAGGGGGATCAAGCAGTACTTC CASSQDRGIKQYF
few TRBD2 TRBJ2-5 TRBV5-4 TGTGCCAGCAGCTTGGGCGGGGGGCGACAAGAGACCCAGTACTTC CASSLGGGRQETQYF
NA NA TRBJ2-1 TRBV20-1 TGCAGTGCTAGACGTGACAATGAGCAGTTCTTC CSARRDNEQFF
NA NA TRBJ1-1 TRBV3-1/TRBV3-2 TGTGCCAGCAGCCAACTACAGCCAAACACTGAAGCTTTCTTT CASSQLQPNTEAFF
NA TRBD1 TRBJ1-1 TRBV5-5 TGTGCCAGCAGCTTGAAGCAGGGGGCAGGTACTGAAGCTTTCTTT CASSLKQGAGTEAFF
once NA TRBJ1-2 TRBV5-6 TGTGCCAGCAGTTACTGGGGGGACTTCTATGGCTACACCTTC CASSYWGDFYGYTF
NA NA TRBJ2-1 TRBV24-1 TGTGCCACCTCGGAGGATAACAATGAGCAGTTCTTC CATSEDNNEQFF
NA NA TRBJ1-1 TRBV11-2 TGTGCCAGCAGCCCCCTCGGGGTAAACACTGAAGCTTTCTTT CASSPLGVNTEAFF
once NA TRBJ1-2 TRBV29-1 TGCAGCGCCCCAGGGGACGTTACAGATCAAGACTATGGCTACACCTTC CSAPGDVTDQDYGYTF
NA TRBD2 TRBJ2-7 TRBV7-2 TGTGCCAGCAGCTTAGTGTCTAGCGGATACTACGAGCAGTACTTC CASSLVSSGYYEQYF
few NA TRBJ1-5 TRBV5-8 TGTGCCAGCAGTCGTAGACAGGGCAATCAGCCCCAGCATTTT CASSRRQGNQPQHF
NA NA TRBJ1-1 TRBV2 TGTGCCAGCGGCAGGGACTACACTGAAGCTTTCTTT CASGRDYTEAFF
NA NA TRBJ1-2 TRBV5-1 TGCGCCAGCAGCTTTGAAAACTATGGCTACACCTTC CASSFENYGYTF
NA NA TRBJ1-5 TRBV2 TGTGCCAGCAGTGAAATGAGAGGGGACCGCAATCAGCCCCAGCATTTT CASSEMRGDRNQPQHF
NA NA TRBJ2-2 TRBV11-3 TGTGCCAGCAGACCGGACACCGGGGAGCTGTTTTTT CASRPDTGELFF
NA NA TRBJ2-7 TRBV5-5 TGTGCCAGCAGTTACACAGGGAGCTCCTACGAGCAGTACTTC CASSYTGSSYEQYF
NA NA TRBJ1-6 TRBV5-4 TGTGCCAGCAGCTCCTCCGACGAGGGGGGAAATTCACCCCTCCACTTT CASSSSDEGGNSPLHF
once NA TRBJ1-5 TRBV15 TGTGCCACCAGCAGAGATCCCACGAATAGCAATCAGCCCCAGCATTTT CATSRDPTNSNQPQHF
once NA TRBJ1-5 TRBV4-1 TGCGCCAGCAGCCACAATAAGGGCGCTGATCAGCCCCAGCATTTT CASSHNKGADQPQHF
NA TRBD1 TRBJ1-1 TRBV9 TGTGCCAGCAGCGTATTTTCAGGGACCAAATCAGGGGGCACTGAAGCTTTCTTT CASSVFSGTKSGGTEAFF
once NA TRBJ2-2 TRBV4-1 TGCGCCAGCAGCCCCCAGACAGGAGATGTCAACACCGGGGAGCTGTTTTTT CASSPQTGDVNTGELFF
NA NA TRBJ2-7 TRBV6-1 TGTGCCAGCAGTGAATGGTCTTCGGCGTTCTACGAGCAGTACTTC CASSEWSSAFYEQYF
NA NA TRBJ1-1 TRBV29-1 TGCAGCGTTGAATCGGGGAAAACGTTCACTGAAGCTTTCTTT CSVESGKTFTEAFF
once NA TRBJ1-4 TRBV18 TGTGCCAGCTCACCCGAAGGGACAAGGGTAGAAAAACTGTTTTTT CASSPEGTRVEKLFF
NA NA TRBJ1-3 TRBV28 TGTGCCAGCAGCCCCGGCAAAATATCTGGAAACACCATATATTTT CASSPGKISGNTIYF
NA NA TRBJ2-2 TRBV27 TGTGCCAGCAGTTCCGGGTGGAGGGCCGGGGAGCTGTTTTTT CASSSGWRAGELFF
NA NA TRBJ1-5 TRBV5-3 TGTGCCAGAAGCCCCCCCAGTGAAATATTTAACCTTCTTACGCCCCAGCATTTT CARSPPSEIFNLLTPQHF
NA NA TRBJ2-4 TRBV6-5 TGTGCCAGCAGAGACCCCTCTCTCCAAAACATTCAGTACTTC CASRDPSLQNIQYF